The present entry profiles one T cell receptor beta chain with its context. The CDR3 loop spans 15 amino acids. Trimming cost V 6 bases and J 0 bases, with 12 bases left between them. CDR1 and CDR2 (germline): MNHEY, SVGAGI. The data are from a study of blood T cell repertoires in COVID-19. Study information: Samples taken during acute and convalescent COVID-19 were collected in the United States, Italy and Spain.

Original processing methods: Cell counts per sample came from amplifying reference gene primers. Assay: immunoSEQ multiplex PCR; the TCRdb copy retains only in-frame clones and omits some. That table gives V, J and clone size, and the DNA gave D and trimming. The data hold 15,000 to 20,000 clones, with 88% observed a single time. The receptor comes from a human donor in a cohort sampled during active COVID-19. Material: peripheral blood. The chain recombines TRBV6-5 with TRBJ1-5; D possibly corresponds to TRBD1 (6 bases). CDR3 loop: CASSRDRYSNQPQHF. CDR3 nucleotide sequence: TGTGCCAGCAGCAGAGACAGGTATAGCAATCAGCCCCAGCATTTT.